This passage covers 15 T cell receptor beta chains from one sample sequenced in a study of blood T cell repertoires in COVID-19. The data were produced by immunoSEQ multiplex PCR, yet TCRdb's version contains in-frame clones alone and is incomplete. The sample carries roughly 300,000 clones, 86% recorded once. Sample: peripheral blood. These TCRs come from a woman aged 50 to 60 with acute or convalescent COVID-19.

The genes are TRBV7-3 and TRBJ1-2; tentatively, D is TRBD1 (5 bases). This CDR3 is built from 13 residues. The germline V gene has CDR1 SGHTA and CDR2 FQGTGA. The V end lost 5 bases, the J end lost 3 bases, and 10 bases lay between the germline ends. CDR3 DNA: TGTGCCAGCAGCGGGGACTTTTACTATGGCTACACCTTC. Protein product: CASSGDFYYGYTF.

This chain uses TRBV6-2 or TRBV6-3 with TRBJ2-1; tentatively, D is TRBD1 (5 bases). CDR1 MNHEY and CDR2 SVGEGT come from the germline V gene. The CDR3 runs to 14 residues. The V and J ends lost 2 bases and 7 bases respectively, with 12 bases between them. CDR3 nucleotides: TGTGCCAGCAGTTACCTGGCAGGGCTTAATGAGCAGTTCTTC. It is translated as CASSYLAGLNEQFF.

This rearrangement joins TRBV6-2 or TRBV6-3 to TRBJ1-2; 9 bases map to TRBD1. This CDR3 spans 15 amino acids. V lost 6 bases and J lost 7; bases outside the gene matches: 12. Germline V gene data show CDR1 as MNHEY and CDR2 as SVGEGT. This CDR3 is CASSQSNRGRGGYTF. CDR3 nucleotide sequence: TGTGCCAGCAGCCAAAGTAACAGGGGGCGCGGTGGCTACACCTTC.

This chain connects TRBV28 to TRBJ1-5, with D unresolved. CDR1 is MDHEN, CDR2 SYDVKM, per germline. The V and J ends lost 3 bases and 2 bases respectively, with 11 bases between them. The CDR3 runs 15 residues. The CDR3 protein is CASSFFLLGNQPQHF. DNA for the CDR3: TGTGCCAGCAGTTTCTTCCTACTCGGCAATCAGCCCCAGCATTTT.

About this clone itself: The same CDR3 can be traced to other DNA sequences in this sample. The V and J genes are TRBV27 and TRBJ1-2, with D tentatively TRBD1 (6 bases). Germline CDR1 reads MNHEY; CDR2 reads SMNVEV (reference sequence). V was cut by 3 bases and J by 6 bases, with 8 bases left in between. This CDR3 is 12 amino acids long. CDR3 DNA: TGTGCCAGCAGTTTGGCAGGGGATGGCTACACCTTC. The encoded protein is CASSLAGDGYTF.

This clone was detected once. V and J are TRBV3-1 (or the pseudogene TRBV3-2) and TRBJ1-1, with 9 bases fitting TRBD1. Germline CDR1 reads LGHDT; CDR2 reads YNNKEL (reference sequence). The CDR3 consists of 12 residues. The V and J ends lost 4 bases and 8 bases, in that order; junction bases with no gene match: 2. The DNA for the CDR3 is TGTGCCAGCAGCCGTGGACAGGGGGAAGCTTTCTTT. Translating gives CASSRGQGEAFF.

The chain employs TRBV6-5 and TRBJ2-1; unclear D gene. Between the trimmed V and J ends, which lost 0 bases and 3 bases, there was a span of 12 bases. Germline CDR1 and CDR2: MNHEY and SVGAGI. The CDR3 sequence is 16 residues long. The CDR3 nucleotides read TGTGCCAGCAGTTACTCGCTCTCGACACGCTACAATGAGCAGTTCTTC. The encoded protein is CASSYSLSTRYNEQFF.

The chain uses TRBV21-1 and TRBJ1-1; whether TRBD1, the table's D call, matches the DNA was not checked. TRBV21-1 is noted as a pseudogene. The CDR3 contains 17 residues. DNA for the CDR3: TGTGCCAGCAGCACGCAGGACAGGGTGCTGATGAACACTGAAGCTTTCTTT. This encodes CASSTQDRVLMNTEAFF.

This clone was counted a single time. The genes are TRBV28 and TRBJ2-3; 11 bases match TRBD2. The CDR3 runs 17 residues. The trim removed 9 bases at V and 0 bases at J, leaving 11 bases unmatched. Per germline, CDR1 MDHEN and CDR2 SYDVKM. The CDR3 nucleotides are TGTGCCAGTAGAATAGCGGGAGGGAGCCCTAGCACAGATACGCAGTATTTT. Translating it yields CASRIAGGSPSTDTQYF.

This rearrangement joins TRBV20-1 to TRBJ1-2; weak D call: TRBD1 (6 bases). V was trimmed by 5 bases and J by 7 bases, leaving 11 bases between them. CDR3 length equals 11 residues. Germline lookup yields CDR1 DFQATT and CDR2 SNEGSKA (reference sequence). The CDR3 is CSAQQGPGYTF. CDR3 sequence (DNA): TGCAGTGCTCAACAGGGACCTGGCTACACCTTC.

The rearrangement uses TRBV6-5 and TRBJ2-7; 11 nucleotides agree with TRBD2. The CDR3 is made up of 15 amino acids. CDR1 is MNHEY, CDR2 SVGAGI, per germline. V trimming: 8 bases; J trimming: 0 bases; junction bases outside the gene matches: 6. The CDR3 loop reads CASWTLAGGSYEQYF. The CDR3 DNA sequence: TGTGCCAGCTGGACGCTAGCGGGAGGCTCCTACGAGCAGTACTTC.

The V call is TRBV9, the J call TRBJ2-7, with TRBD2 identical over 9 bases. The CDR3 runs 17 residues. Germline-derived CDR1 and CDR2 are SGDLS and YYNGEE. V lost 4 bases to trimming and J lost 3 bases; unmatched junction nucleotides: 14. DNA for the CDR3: TGTGCCAGCAGCCCCGCGGGGGGGGACCCCTCCTTCTACGAGCAGTACTTC. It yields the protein CASSPAGGDPSFYEQYF.

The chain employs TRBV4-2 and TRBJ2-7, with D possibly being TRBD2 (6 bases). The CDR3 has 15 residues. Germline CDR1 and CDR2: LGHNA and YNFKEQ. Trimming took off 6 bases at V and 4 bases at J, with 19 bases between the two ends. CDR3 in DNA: TGTGCCAGCAGAAGGGACTTCAGTGTAGCATACGAGCAGTACTTC. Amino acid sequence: CASRRDFSVAYEQYF.

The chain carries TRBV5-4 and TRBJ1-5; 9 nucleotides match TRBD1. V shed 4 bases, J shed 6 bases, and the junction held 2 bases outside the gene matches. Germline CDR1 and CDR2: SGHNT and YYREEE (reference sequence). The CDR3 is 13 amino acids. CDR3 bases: TGTGCCAGCAGCCGGGACAGGGTTCAGCCCCAGCATTTT. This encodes CASSRDRVQPQHF.

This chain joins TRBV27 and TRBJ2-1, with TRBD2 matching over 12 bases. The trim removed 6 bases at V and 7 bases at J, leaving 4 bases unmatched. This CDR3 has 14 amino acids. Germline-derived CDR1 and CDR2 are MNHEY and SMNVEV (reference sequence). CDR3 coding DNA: TGTGCCAGCAGGCGACTAGCGGGAGATAATGAGCAGTTCTTC. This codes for CASRRLAGDNEQFF.